This T cell receptor (beta chain) was identified in a study of T cell changes during pregnancy in multiple sclerosis. Sequencing used immunoSEQ multiplex PCR; TCRdb keeps in-frame clones, though not all of them. Of 50,000 to 65,000 clones listed, about 90% were seen once; the top ten hold about 6.4%. The receptor comes from a female donor in good health, enrolled as a control in a pregnancy study. The specimen comprised peripheral blood, sampled in the third trimester of pregnancy.

The CDR3: CASSGQVGPQHF. The CDR3 DNA sequence: TGTGCCAGCAGTGGACAGGTGGGGCCCCAGCATTTT. V usage is TRBV25-1 and J usage is TRBJ1-5, with a weak D call TRBD1 (6 bases). Germline-derived CDR1 and CDR2 are MGHDK and SYGVNS. The CDR3 length is 12 residues. V lost 4 bases and J 9 bases, leaving 10 bases between the germline ends.